This T cell receptor beta chain was found in a study of cytomegalovirus exposure and HLA in healthy donors. PCR involved 60 Vbeta and 13 Jbeta primers. Some clones are missing from TCRdb's copy, which holds only in-frame ones; the method was immunoSEQ multiplex PCR. This repertoire includes 110,000 to 150,000 clones. As to this clone: What it recognizes is unknown.

There are 14 residues in the CDR3. Trimming took 7 bases from V and 3 from J, leaving 15 bases between them. From germline, CDR1 is MNHEY and CDR2 SVGAGI. Points from the study as a whole: In a later analysis, TCR association rates varied by HLA locus: DRB1 most, HLA-C fewest. Later analysis associated a missense DCLRE1C variant with TCR beta V- and J-gene trimming.

The receptor was isolated from a man aged 35 to 55 in good health and CMV-seronegative. The V gene is TRBV6-5, the J gene TRBJ1-2; D may be TRBD1 (5 bases). The specimen was PBMCs. CDR3 loop: CASTAPGGHYGYTF. The CDR3 coding sequence is TGTGCCAGCACCGCCCCGGGGGGACACTATGGCTACACCTTC.